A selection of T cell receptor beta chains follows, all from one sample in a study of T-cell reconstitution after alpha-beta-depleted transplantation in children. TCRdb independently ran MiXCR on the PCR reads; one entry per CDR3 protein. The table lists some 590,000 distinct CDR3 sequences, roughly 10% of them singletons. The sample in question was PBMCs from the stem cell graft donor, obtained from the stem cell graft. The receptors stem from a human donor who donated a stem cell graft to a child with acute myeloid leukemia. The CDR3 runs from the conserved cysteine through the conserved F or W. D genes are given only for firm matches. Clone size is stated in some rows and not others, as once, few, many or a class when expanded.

TGTGCCAGCAGCCCGGCTAGCGGGAGTCTCCACGAGCAGTACTTC	CASSPASGSLHEQYF	TRBD2	TRBV7-3	TRBJ2-7	NA
TGTGCCAGCAGTTTACAGCAGGGCGAGCAGTACTTC	CASSLQQGEQYF	NA	TRBV28	TRBJ2-7	NA
TGTGCCTGGAGTGTACCGGGACAGGCTAAGTACGAGCAGTACTTC	CAWSVPGQAKYEQYF	TRBD1	TRBV30	TRBJ2-7	NA
TGTGCCAGCAGCCAAGATACAGCGTACTCCTACAATGAGCAGTTCTTC	CASSQDTAYSYNEQFF	NA	TRBV3-1	TRBJ2-1	many
TGCAGTGCTAGAAGCTTAACTACTTACGAGCAGTACTTC	CSARSLTTYEQYF	NA	TRBV20-1	TRBJ2-7	few
TGTGCCTGGACGAGCGGGCATCAGGGGGGTGGCTACACCTTC	CAWTSGHQGGGYTF	TRBD1	TRBV30	TRBJ1-2	few
TGCAGTGCTAGCGCCGGGACTAGCGGGGTCGAGACCCAGTACTTC	CSASAGTSGVETQYF	TRBD2	TRBV20-1	TRBJ2-5	NA
TGCGCCAGCAGCCCCCTGACAGGCGGTTACGAGCAGTACTTC	CASSPLTGGYEQYF	NA	TRBV5-1	TRBJ2-7	NA
TGCAGTGCTAGAGTCACGGTAGCGGGAGGGCCGGGTGAGCAGTACTTC	CSARVTVAGGPGEQYF	TRBD2	TRBV20-1	TRBJ2-7	NA
TGTGCCAGCAGCCTAAGGGCAGGTTCTGGAAACACCATATATTTT	CASSLRAGSGNTIYF	NA	TRBV7-6	TRBJ1-3	NA
TGTGCCAGCAGTTTACCGCCCACAGGGTTCACCGAAGCTTTCTTT	CASSLPPTGFTEAFF	NA	TRBV27	TRBJ1-1	many
TGTGCCAGCAGGAGACAGGGGGCGCTTGGAGAGCAGTTCTTC	CASRRQGALGEQFF	TRBD1	TRBV12-3/TRBV12-4	TRBJ2-1	few
TGCAGTGCTAGGGGGGGGACTACTAGAATGGATACGCAGTATTTT	CSARGGTTRMDTQYF	TRBD2	TRBV20-1	TRBJ2-3	NA
TGTGCCAGCAGTAGCCTAGCGGGAGTTACCGAGCAGTACTTC	CASSSLAGVTEQYF	TRBD2	TRBV6-5	TRBJ2-7	many
TGTGCCAGCAGTGCAGGGCCCCGCTACGAGCAGTACTTC	CASSAGPRYEQYF	NA	TRBV2	TRBJ2-7	NA
TGCAGTGCTAGTTGGCCTCCCCAGGGGGCGCAGGGTCAGCCCCAGCATTTT	CSASWPPQGAQGQPQHF	TRBD1	TRBV20-1	TRBJ1-5	NA
TGCAGTGCTAGACTGAAGGGGGCCGGGGGGGAGCTGTTTTTT	CSARLKGAGGELFF	TRBD1	TRBV20-1	TRBJ2-2	few
TGCGCCAGCAGCTTCTGGGGCCCTAGCGGGATTATCACAGATACGCAGTATTTT	CASSFWGPSGIITDTQYF	TRBD2	TRBV5-1	TRBJ2-3	many